This T cell receptor (beta chain) was found in a study of T cell repertoires in ileal Crohn's disease. The overall study: The M6 sample came from neoterminal ileum during colonoscopy after surgery. Study results and caveats: Within the first postoperative year, endoscopy came at median roughly seven months. Active smokers at surgery had more clonal expansions than non-smokers.

Documented time point: neoterminal ileum biopsy at postoperative endoscopy, about 6 months after surgery. Included were adult ileal or ileocolonic Crohn's patients indicated for ileocolonic resection. Repertoires were generated with immunoSEQ multiplex PCR, while TCRdb's copy carries only in-frame clones and drops some. This sample carries roughly 3,000 clones, about two thirds of them seen once, and the ten largest clones take 36%. Germline V gene sequence: CDR1 SGHRS, CDR2 YFSETQ. The trim removed 2 bases at V and 1 base at J, leaving 0 bases unmatched. This CDR3 region has 15 residues. To note about this clone: Antigen: not known.

The chain is built from TRBV5-1 and TRBJ2-3, with 11 bases fitting TRBD2. The sequence was obtained from an adult with Crohn's disease. The specimen was ileal tissue. As DNA, the CDR3 is TGCGCCAGCAGCTTTAGCGGGAGGGGCACAGATACGCAGTATTTT. This sequence encodes CASSFSGRGTDTQYF.